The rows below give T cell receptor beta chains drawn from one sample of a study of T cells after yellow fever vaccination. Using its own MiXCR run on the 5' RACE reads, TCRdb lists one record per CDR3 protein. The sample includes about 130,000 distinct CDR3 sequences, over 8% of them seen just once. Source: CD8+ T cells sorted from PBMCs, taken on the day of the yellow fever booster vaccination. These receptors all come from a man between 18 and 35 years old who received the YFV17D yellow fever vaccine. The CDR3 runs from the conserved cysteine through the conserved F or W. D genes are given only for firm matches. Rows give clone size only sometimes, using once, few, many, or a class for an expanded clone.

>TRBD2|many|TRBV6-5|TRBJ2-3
CASSYRWASGGWDTQYF
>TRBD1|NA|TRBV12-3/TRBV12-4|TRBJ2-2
CASISGETGGVGELFF
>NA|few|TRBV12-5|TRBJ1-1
CASGPPGYTEAFF
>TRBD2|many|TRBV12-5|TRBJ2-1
CASGFVTRGDRNEQFF
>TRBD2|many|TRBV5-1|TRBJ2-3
CASSLAGGGPDTQYF
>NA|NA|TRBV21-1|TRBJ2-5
CASSKGDRGQETQYF
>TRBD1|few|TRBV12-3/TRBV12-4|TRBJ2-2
CASSSRTGPNTGELFF
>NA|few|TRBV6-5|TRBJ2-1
CASSWGQYNEQFF
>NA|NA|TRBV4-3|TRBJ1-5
CASSQDYGGLTAQHF
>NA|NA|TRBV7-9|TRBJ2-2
CASSSLPVSNTGELFF
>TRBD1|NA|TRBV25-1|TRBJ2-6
CASSETGGWAIGANVLTF
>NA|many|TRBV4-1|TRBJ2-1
CASSQDWSNEQFF
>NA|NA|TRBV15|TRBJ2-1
CATGEVGNEQFF
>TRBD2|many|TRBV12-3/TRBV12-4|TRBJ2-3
CASRSGGHTDTQYF
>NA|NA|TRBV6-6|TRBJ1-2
CASSHLYGGDYGYTF
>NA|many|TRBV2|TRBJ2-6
CASSEGGSSSGANVLTF
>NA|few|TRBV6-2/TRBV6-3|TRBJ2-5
CASSPPGAAVMGQETQYF
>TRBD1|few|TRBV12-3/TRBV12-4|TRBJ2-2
CASSWTGVGTGELFF
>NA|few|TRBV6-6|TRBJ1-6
CASGHREPVFLPLHF